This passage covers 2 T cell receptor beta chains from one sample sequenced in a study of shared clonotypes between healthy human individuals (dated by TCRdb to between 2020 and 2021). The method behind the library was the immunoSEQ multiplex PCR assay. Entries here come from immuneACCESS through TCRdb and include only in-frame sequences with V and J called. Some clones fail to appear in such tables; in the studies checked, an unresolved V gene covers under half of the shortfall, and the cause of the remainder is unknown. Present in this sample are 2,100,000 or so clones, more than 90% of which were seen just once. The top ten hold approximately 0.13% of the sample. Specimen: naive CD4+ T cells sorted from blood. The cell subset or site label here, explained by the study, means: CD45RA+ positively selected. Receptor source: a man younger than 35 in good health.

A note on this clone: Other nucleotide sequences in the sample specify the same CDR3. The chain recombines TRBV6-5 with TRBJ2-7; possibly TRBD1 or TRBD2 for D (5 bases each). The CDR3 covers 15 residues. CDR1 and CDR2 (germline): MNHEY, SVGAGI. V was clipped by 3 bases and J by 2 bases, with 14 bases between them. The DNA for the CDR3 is TGTGCCAGCAGTTATTCGGGGACGGGGCCCTACGAGCAGTACTTC. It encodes CASSYSGTGPYEQYF.

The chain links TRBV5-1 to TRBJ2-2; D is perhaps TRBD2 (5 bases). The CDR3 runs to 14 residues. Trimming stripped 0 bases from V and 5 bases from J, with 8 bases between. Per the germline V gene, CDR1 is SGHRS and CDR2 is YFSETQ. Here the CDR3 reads CASSLGEGTGELFF. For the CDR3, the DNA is TGCGCCAGCAGCTTGGGAGAGGGAACCGGGGAGCTGTTTTTT.